The source of this TCR beta chain is a study of shared clonotypes between healthy human individuals. The authors loaded roughly 200 ng DNA, 27,000 or so T cell genomes, into sorted-subset replicate PCRs. Profiled with immunoSEQ multiplex PCR; TCRdb holds only in-frame clones, not every one. The profile shows a few million clones, about 92% of them singletons. This clone was detected only once. Losses at the gene ends were 3 bases for V and 8 bases for J; bases not matched to a gene: 5. The CDR3 totals 14 residues. Germline lookup yields CDR1 SGHTS and CDR2 YDEGEE. The clonotype originates from a man aged 18 to 29 in good health. Sequencing was carried out using naive CD4+ T cells sorted from blood. Sample subset: CD45RA+ positively selected. The chain is built from TRBV5-8 and TRBJ1-3; 10 bases fit TRBD1. The CDR3 bases are TGTGCCAGCAGCTCGACAGGGGGCGTGGACACCATATATTTT. It codes for CASSSTGGVDTIYF.